These 27 T cell receptor beta chains share one sample of origin, sequenced in a study of blood T cell repertoires in COVID-19. Method: immunoSEQ multiplex PCR; TCRdb's copy keeps in-frame clones and lacks some. The repertoire includes about 120,000 clones, around 89% of them detected once, and about a tenth sits in the top ten. The sample was peripheral blood. These receptors all come from a man aged 45 to 65 with acute or convalescent COVID-19.

The chain uses TRBV15 and TRBJ1-2; D is perhaps TRBD1 (5 bases). Germline values: CDR1 LNHNV, CDR2 YYDKDF (reference sequence). The CDR3 runs to 15 residues. Trimming removed 1 base from V and 4 bases from J, with 13 bases in between. CDR3 sequence (DNA): TGTGCCACCAGCAGAGGGGCAGGGCGGATCTATGGCTACACCTTC. Translation gives CATSRGAGRIYGYTF. The full variable domain, in which reference TRBV15 and TRBJ1-2 provide the parts outside the CDR3, is DAMVIQNPRYQVTQFGKPVTLSCSQTLNHNVMYWYQQKSSQAPKLLFHYYDKDFNNEADTPDNFQSRRPNTSFCFLDIRSPGLGDTAMYLCATSRGAGRIYGYTFGSGTRLTVV.

This sequence joins TRBV6-5 and TRBJ1-5; TRBD1 might be the D (6 bases). Trimming removed 0 bases at V and 2 bases at J, with 8 bases between. Germline CDR1 reads MNHEY; CDR2 reads SVGAGI. The CDR3 is 15 residues long. CDR3 region: CASSYSGARNQPQHF. For the CDR3, the DNA is TGTGCCAGCAGTTACTCGGGGGCCCGCAATCAGCCCCAGCATTTT.

The chain joins TRBV6-6 to TRBJ1-1; no definite D call. CDR1 and CDR2 (germline): MNHNY, SVGAGI (reference sequence). Trimming cost V 5 bases and J 4 bases, with 8 bases left between them. There are 12 residues in the CDR3. CDR3: CASSKLGTEAFF. CDR3 in DNA: TGTGCCAGCAGTAAGCTTGGCACTGAAGCTTTCTTT.

V gene TRBV5-1 combines with J gene TRBJ2-1, with a weak D call TRBD1 (5 bases). There are 15 residues in the CDR3. CDR1 is SGHRS, CDR2 YFSETQ, per germline. Trimming took 0 bases from V and 3 from J, leaving 10 bases between them. The CDR3: CASSLGGRGYNEQFF. The CDR3 nucleotides read TGCGCCAGCAGCTTGGGTGGAAGGGGCTACAATGAGCAGTTCTTC.

J is TRBJ1-5 and V is TRBV24-1; no firm D call. V lost 3 bases to trimming and J lost 7 bases, with 24 bases between them. Germline V gives CDR1 KGHDR, CDR2 SFDVKD. There are 18 residues in the CDR3. The CDR3 DNA is TGTGCCACCAGTGATCCCCAGGCCCGGCGGGTCGGGAAGCAGCCCCAGCATTTT. Its translation: CATSDPQARRVGKQPQHF.

The chain uses TRBV10-1 and TRBJ2-1; the D gene is possibly TRBD2 (5 bases). The length of the CDR3 is 15 residues. V was cut by 5 bases and J by 1 base, with 12 bases left in between. CDR1 and CDR2 from the germline V gene are WNHNN and SYGVQD (reference sequence). The CDR3 region is CASSTRAGSYNEQFF. The CDR3 nucleotides read TGCGCCAGCAGTACGCGGGCTGGTTCCTACAATGAGCAGTTCTTC.

This clone came up once. The CDR3 sequence: CASSVDFGGNEKLFF. The CDR3 region has the DNA TGTGCCAGCAGCGTGGACTTCGGGGGGAATGAAAAACTGTTTTTT. V gene TRBV9 combines with J gene TRBJ1-4, with D maybe TRBD1 (5 bases). The CDR3 covers 15 residues. CDR1 SGDLS and CDR2 YYNGEE come from the germline V gene. V was pared by 2 bases and J by 5 bases, with 13 bases between.

This chain connects TRBV6-4 to TRBJ1-6; no clear D. Germline V lookup: CDR1 MRHNA, CDR2 SNTAGT. The CDR3 runs 13 residues. V was clipped by 8 bases and J by 1 base, with 6 bases between them. The CDR3: CASQRSYNSPLHF. CDR3 nucleotides: TGTGCCAGCCAACGGTCCTATAATTCACCCCTCCACTTT.

The rearrangement uses TRBV11-3 and TRBJ1-1; TRBD1 matches at 8 bases. The V gene's germline CDR1 is SGHNT and CDR2 YENEEA. Unmatched junction bases numbered 5, after V lost 4 bases and J lost 7 bases. This CDR3 comprises 13 residues. CDR3: CASSSGTGGEAFF. CDR3 coding DNA: TGTGCCAGCAGCTCCGGGACAGGAGGTGAAGCTTTCTTT.

This chain uses TRBV5-4 with TRBJ2-5, with no clear D. Trimming left V 0 bases short and J 4 bases short, with 4 bases between. CDR3 length equals 12 residues. The V gene's germline CDR1 is SGHNT and CDR2 YYREEE (reference sequence). CDR3 coding DNA: TGTGCCAGCAGCTTGGGGGCAGAGACCCAGTACTTC. It encodes CASSLGAETQYF.

The rearrangement links TRBV7-2 to TRBJ2-2, with a tentative D call TRBD1 (6 bases). CDR1 and CDR2 from the germline V gene are SGHTA and FQGNSA. The V end lost 3 bases, the J end lost 3 bases, and 11 bases lay between the germline ends. CDR3 size: 15 residues. CDR3 in DNA: TGTGCCAGCAGCTTCCAACAGGGTGACACCGGGGAGCTGTTTTTT. Translated: CASSFQQGDTGELFF.

The DNA of the CDR3 is TGTGCCAGCAGTCTCCCTGGACAGGGGAGTCCTCATGGCTACACCTTC. It codes for CASSLPGQGSPHGYTF. The chain links TRBV28 to TRBJ1-2, with 9 bases aligning to TRBD1. This CDR3 is 16 amino acids long. Germline CDR1 is MDHEN and CDR2 is SYDVKM. The junction had 13 bases not matched to a gene; V was cut back by 5 bases and J by 6 bases.

This clone was seen only a few times. The chain recombines TRBV6-2 or TRBV6-3 with TRBJ2-5; 10 bases align to TRBD2. The V segment lost 6 bases and the J segment 7 bases; nucleotides outside the gene matches: 14. The CDR3 spans 16 residues. CDR1 is MNHEY, CDR2 SVGEGT, per germline. CDR3 region: CASSRPSGGAEGTQYF. The CDR3 bases are TGTGCCAGCAGCCGTCCTAGCGGGGGTGCCGAGGGGACCCAGTACTTC.

This clone was observed once. The V and J genes are TRBV6-5 and TRBJ1-6; unclear D gene. V dropped 3 bases and J dropped 8 bases, with 14 bases sitting between them. CDR3 length: 15 amino acids. Germline loops: CDR1 MNHEY, CDR2 SVGAGI. CDR3 region: CASSYWSTVDSPLHF. The CDR3 DNA is TGTGCCAGCAGTTATTGGTCCACGGTGGATTCACCCCTCCACTTT.

The rearrangement uses TRBV18 and TRBJ1-1; D gene uncertain. The CDR3 is made up of 15 amino acids. The V end lost 4 bases, the J end lost 1 base, and 13 bases lay between the germline ends. The germline CDR1 and CDR2 sequences are KGHSH and LQKENI. The CDR3 loop is CASSLGRVPNTEAFF. In DNA form, the CDR3 reads TGTGCCAGCTCACTTGGTAGAGTACCGAACACTGAAGCTTTCTTT.

The chain has TRBV28 and TRBJ1-2; 9 nucleotides agree with TRBD1. Germline CDR1 MDHEN, CDR2 SYDVKM. The trim removed 2 bases at V and 0 bases at J, leaving 7 bases unmatched. This CDR3 is 17 amino acids long. In nucleotides, the CDR3 is TGTGCCAGCAGTTTAGGGGGGGGACAGGGAACTAACTATGGCTACACCTTC. Encoded protein: CASSLGGGQGTNYGYTF.

The DNA for the CDR3 is TGTGCCAGCAGTCTGGGACAGAAGTTCTATGGCTACACCTTC. As protein: CASSLGQKFYGYTF. The chain joins TRBV6-5 to TRBJ1-2; 7 nucleotides agree with TRBD1. Germline V CDR1 and CDR2: MNHEY, SVGAGI. The CDR3 runs to 14 residues. The V gene end was trimmed by 5 bases and the J gene end by 4 bases; junction bases not matched to a gene: 7.

The chain uses TRBV9 and TRBJ1-1; 8 positions agree with TRBD1. With 0 bases clipped from V and 13 bases from J, the junction kept 14 bases outside the gene matches. The germline V gene has CDR1 SGDLS and CDR2 YYNGEE. This CDR3 has 15 amino acids. CDR3 bases: TGTGCCAGCAGCGTAGTAAGGCAGGGGGCCCCTTTGCTTTTCTTT. It codes for CASSVVRQGAPLLFF.

The V call is TRBV5-1, the J call TRBJ2-2, with 7 bases identical to TRBD2. J lost 6 bases, V lost 4 bases, and 9 bases had no gene match. The germline CDR1 and CDR2 sequences are SGHRS and YFSETQ. This CDR3 contains 15 residues. Here the CDR3 DNA reads TGCGCCAGCAGCCTCCCTAGCGGTGGAGCCGGGGAGCTGTTTTTT. Its translation: CASSLPSGGAGELFF.

The chain links TRBV7-2 to TRBJ1-4; 8 nucleotides agree with TRBD1. The CDR3 length is 15 residues. Germline V gene lookup returns CDR1 SGHTA and CDR2 FQGNSA. The V gene end was trimmed by 3 bases and the J gene end by 5 bases; junction bases not matched to a gene: 5. DNA of the CDR3: TGTGCCAGCAGCTTCACAGGGGGATTAAATGAAAAACTGTTTTTT. Its protein is CASSFTGGLNEKLFF.

The CDR3 reads CASSSPPLGTQYF. CDR3 DNA: TGTGCCAGCAGCTCGCCCCCTCTCGGGACCCAGTACTTC. The chain recombines TRBV28 with TRBJ2-5; D unresolved. CDR1 and CDR2 from the germline V gene are MDHEN and SYDVKM. V gave up 6 bases and J gave up 7 bases, with 15 bases separating them. CDR3 size: 13 residues.

The chain recombines TRBV6-1 with TRBJ1-6, with a tentative D call TRBD1 (6 bases). The V and J ends lost 1 base and 9 bases respectively, with 13 bases between them. Germline CDR1 is MNHNS and CDR2 is SASEGT. CDR3 length: 15 amino acids. This CDR3 is CASSEVQGSPSPLHF. The CDR3 nucleotides are TGTGCCAGCAGTGAAGTTCAGGGGTCGCCTTCACCCCTCCACTTT.

This clone was recorded only once. The chain combines TRBV5-4 with TRBJ2-5; 10 nucleotides agree with TRBD2. The CDR3 sequence is 15 residues long. J gave up 5 bases and V 3 bases, and 7 bases lay outside the gene matches. Per germline, CDR1 SGHNT and CDR2 YYREEE (reference sequence). This CDR3 reads CASSSGLALGETQYF. CDR3 in DNA: TGTGCCAGCAGCTCGGGACTAGCGTTGGGTGAGACCCAGTACTTC.

This clone was observed a few times. The V gene is TRBV5-1, the J gene TRBJ1-3, with D unclear. This CDR3 has 13 amino acids. Germline assignment: CDR1 SGHRS and CDR2 YFSETQ. Trimming took off 0 bases at V and 4 bases at J, with 5 bases between the two ends. CDR3 region: CASSLDLGNTIYF. CDR3 nucleotides: TGCGCCAGCAGCTTGGATCTCGGAAACACCATATATTTT.

The chain employs TRBV19 and TRBJ1-5; TRBD1 aligns across 8 bases. The CDR3 extends over 16 amino acids. V was pared by 5 bases and J by 0 bases, with 6 bases of the junction left unmatched. From germline, CDR1 is LNHDA and CDR2 SQIVND (reference sequence). The CDR3 reads CASSSDRVYSNQPQHF. CDR3 bases: TGTGCCAGTAGTTCGGACAGGGTATATAGCAATCAGCCCCAGCATTTT.

This clone was counted a single time. This chain uses TRBV6-5 with TRBJ2-1; a possible D gene is TRBD2 (5 bases). The CDR3 is made up of 14 amino acids. Per the germline V gene, CDR1 is MNHEY and CDR2 is SVGAGI. V lost 7 bases and J 8 bases, leaving 18 bases between the germline ends. The CDR3 loop is CASKLTRTQDEQFF. CDR3 DNA sequence: TGTGCCAGCAAATTGACCAGGACTCAGGATGAGCAGTTCTTC.

A few counts support this clone. V and J are TRBV7-2 and TRBJ2-7; D not resolved. Trimming shortened V by 2 bases and J by 2 bases, and 7 bases separated the two germline ends. There are 13 residues in the CDR3. CDR1 is SGHTA and CDR2 is FQGNSA in the germline V gene. CDR3 in DNA: TGTGCCAGCAGCTTATCCGTTCCCTACGAGCAGTACTTC. Amino acid sequence: CASSLSVPYEQYF.